This T cell receptor (beta chain) was retrieved from a study of ipilimumab plus nivolumab after autologous stem cell transplantation. This CDR3 is 14 amino acids long. CDR1 and CDR2 (germline): SEHNR, FQNEAQ (reference sequence). V was clipped by 3 bases and J by 6 bases; unmatched bases: 6. The assay was immunoSEQ multiplex PCR, and TCRdb's table has in-frame clones only and misses some. There are 9,500 to 15,000 clones in the sample; 69% occur only once, and about 28% lies in the top ten. The TCR was taken from a male donor with diffuse large B-cell lymphoma. The starting material was PBMCs, obtained in a trial of ipilimumab plus nivolumab as post-transplant consolidation. This sequence joins TRBV7-9 and TRBJ2-7; 9 positions match TRBD1. The CDR3 reads CASSLSTGGVEQYF. DNA of the CDR3: TGTGCCAGCAGCTTGTCAACAGGGGGCGTCGAGCAGTACTTC.